A selection of T cell receptor beta chains follows, all from one sample in a study of T cells expressing NK-cell markers. From the 5' RACE reads, TCRdb lists one entry per CDR3 protein and no DNA. The listing records under 600,000 distinct CDR3 sequences. Input material: blood T cells: a sorted CD56 or NKG2C T cell subset, CD4+ or CD8+ T cells, or bulk PBMC T cells (not recorded which). The receptors here all came from a woman in her forties or fifties in good health. CDR3s include the opening cysteine and the closing phenylalanine or tryptophan.

len: 15
j_gene: TRBJ2-3
v_gene: TRBV20-1
CDR3aa: CSARYSGRTTDTQYF

len: 14
j_gene: TRBJ2-5
v_gene: TRBV7-2
CDR3aa: CASSITSEGETQYF

len: 12
j_gene: TRBJ1-1
v_gene: TRBV7-8
CDR3aa: CASSHAGSPAFF

len: 15
j_gene: TRBJ2-1
v_gene: TRBV9
CDR3aa: CASSPLPEGVGEQFF

len: 16
j_gene: TRBJ2-1
v_gene: TRBV29-1
CDR3aa: CSVEDMVAGIINEQFF

len: 16
j_gene: TRBJ2-1
v_gene: TRBV3-1
CDR3aa: CASSHGRDQNFNEQFF

len: 15
j_gene: TRBJ2-5
v_gene: TRBV4-2
CDR3aa: CASSQDPRAQETQYF

len: 12
j_gene: TRBJ2-7
v_gene: TRBV4-1
CDR3aa: CASSQVGGEQYF

len: 15
j_gene: TRBJ1-1
v_gene: TRBV5-1
CDR3aa: CASRSGARRSTEAFF

len: 13
j_gene: TRBJ2-7
v_gene: TRBV20-1
CDR3aa: CSASRGVQPEQYF

len: 14
j_gene: TRBJ2-3
v_gene: TRBV20-1
CDR3aa: CSALGLAYTDTQYF

len: 15
j_gene: TRBJ1-1
v_gene: TRBV27
CDR3aa: CASSLTGQGNTEAFF

len: 14
j_gene: TRBJ1-1
v_gene: TRBV20-1
CDR3aa: CSARHGRGIAEAFF

len: 12
j_gene: TRBJ1-2
v_gene: TRBV29-1
CDR3aa: CIATGTGYGYTF

len: 14
j_gene: TRBJ2-7
v_gene: TRBV20-1
CDR3aa: CSARDPIGPYEQYF

len: 15
j_gene: TRBJ2-7
v_gene: TRBV29-1
CDR3aa: CSVVTTGASLYEQYF

len: 14
j_gene: TRBJ2-1
v_gene: TRBV4-1
CDR3aa: CASSHLAGGNEQFF